The next 31 T cell receptor beta chains were all read from a single sample in a study of sequential checkpoint blockade in melanoma. Indicated treatment: randomized to nivolumab then ipilimumab (arm A) or the reverse (arm B). Clones were sequenced by immunoSEQ multiplex PCR, and TCRdb holds only the in-frame ones, with some missing. Here the sample spans some 32,000 clones, 82% being singletons. The specimen comprised CD8+ T cells sorted from blood (inferred from file names), sampled from a patient given nivolumab and ipilimumab in sequence. These receptors originate from a human donor with melanoma.

On this clone: The junction differs from germline at one of its ends, possibly a read error. The chain uses TRBV5-4 and TRBJ2-4; 10 bases are shared with TRBD1. CDR3 length equals 16 residues. Germline V gives CDR1 SGHNT, CDR2 YYREEE (reference sequence). The CDR3 DNA follows: TGTGCCAGCAGCTCGTCCGGGACAGGGGATAAAAACGTTCAGTACTTC. As protein: CASSSSGTGDKNVQYF.

The rearrangement links TRBV6-6 to TRBJ2-7; 7 bases are shared with TRBD1. Germline lookup yields CDR1 MNHNY and CDR2 SVGAGI (reference sequence). The CDR3 is 16 residues long. Losses at the gene ends were 1 base for V and 3 bases for J; bases not matched to a gene: 9. The CDR3 sequence: CASSYYIRDRDYEQYF. CDR3 coding DNA: TGTGCCAGCAGTTACTACATCCGAGACAGGGACTACGAGCAGTACTTC.

The chain uses TRBV27 and TRBJ1-2; D perhaps matches TRBD1 (6 bases). CDR3 length: 15 amino acids. The germline CDR1 and CDR2 sequences are MNHEY and SMNVEV (reference sequence). V shed 4 bases and J shed 0 bases, with 12 bases lying between them. DNA for the CDR3: TGTGCCAGCAGTTCTTCAGGGGTCCCTAACTATGGCTACACCTTC. This sequence encodes CASSSSGVPNYGYTF.

This clone is judged medium-sized (0.01 to 0.1%). V usage is TRBV5-1 and J usage is TRBJ2-7; D ambiguous. V shed 0 bases and J shed 2 bases, with 9 bases lying between them. This CDR3 has 14 amino acids. In germline, CDR1 is SGHRS, CDR2 YFSETQ. CDR3 DNA sequence: TGCGCCAGCAGCTTGGACCGTAACACCTACGAGCAGTACTTC. Its protein is CASSLDRNTYEQYF. Supplemented by reference TRBV5-1 and TRBJ2-7, the full variable domain reads KAGVTQTPRYLIKTRGQQVTLSCSPISGHRSVSWYQQTPGQGLQFLFEYFSETQRNKGNFPGRFSGRQFSNSRSEMNVSTLELGDSALYLCASSLDRNTYEQYFGPGTRLTVT.

The V call is TRBV4-2, the J call TRBJ2-1, with 13 bases identical to TRBD2. The CDR3 loop spans 20 amino acids. J lost 1 base, V lost 1 base, and 10 bases had no gene match. From germline, CDR1 is LGHNA and CDR2 YNFKEQ. CDR3 loop: CASSQVPRGLAGESYNEQFF. The DNA of the CDR3 is TGTGCCAGCAGCCAAGTCCCTCGTGGACTAGCGGGAGAATCCTACAATGAGCAGTTCTTC.

The chain combines TRBV9 with TRBJ1-2; D gene uncertain. V lost 2 bases and J 2 bases, leaving 7 bases between the germline ends. The CDR3 is made up of 13 amino acids. Germline V gene lookup returns CDR1 SGDLS and CDR2 YYNGEE. The CDR3 loop is CASSVGDNYGYTF. In nucleotides, the CDR3 is TGTGCCAGCAGCGTGGGCGACAACTATGGCTACACCTTC. Supplemented by reference TRBV9 and TRBJ1-2, the full variable domain reads DSGVTQTPKHLITATGQRVTLRCSPRSGDLSVYWYQQSLDQGLQFLIQYYNGEERAKGNILERFSAQQFPDLHSELNLSSLELGDSALYFCASSVGDNYGYTFGSGTRLTVV.

The CDR3 nucleotides read TGTGCCAGCAGTTCCCGGGACAACAAGTTCTTC. Translation gives CASSSRDNKFF. The rearrangement uses TRBV28 and TRBJ2-1, with a tentative D call TRBD1 (6 bases). Trimming pared 4 bases from V and 14 bases from J, leaving 12 bases between. CDR1 is MDHEN, CDR2 SYDVKM, per germline. This CDR3 comprises 11 residues.

The V and J genes are TRBV27 and TRBJ1-2; 12 nucleotides line up with TRBD1. Looked up from germline, CDR1 is MNHEY and CDR2 is SMNVEV (reference sequence). The CDR3 is 16 amino acids. The V and J ends lost 4 bases and 3 bases, in that order; junction bases with no gene match: 6. The chain's CDR3 is CASSSPGTGGDYGYTF. In DNA, the CDR3 is TGTGCCAGCAGTTCTCCCGGGACAGGGGGCGACTATGGCTACACCTTC.

The chain carries TRBV6-5 and TRBJ2-5; D gene unclear. The CDR3 consists of 13 residues. Trimming left V 0 bases short and J 5 bases short, with 7 bases between. The germline V gene encodes CDR1 MNHEY and CDR2 SVGAGI. The CDR3 reads CASSYSRSETQYF. Here the CDR3 DNA reads TGTGCCAGCAGTTACTCGCGGTCCGAGACCCAGTACTTC.

This chain joins TRBV29-1 and TRBJ2-7, with 11 nucleotides matching TRBD2. This CDR3 spans 14 amino acids. After removal of 6 bases from V and 3 bases from J, the junction contained 7 bases not matched to a gene. Germline V lookup: CDR1 SQVTM, CDR2 ANQGSEA. CDR3 sequence: CSVSSGTSGYEQYF. The CDR3 DNA follows: TGCAGCGTGAGTTCCGGGACTAGCGGCTACGAGCAGTACTTC.

This rearrangement joins TRBV27 to TRBJ2-3; D is ambiguous. V was cut by 5 bases and J by 0 bases, with 9 bases left in between. There are 14 residues in the CDR3. Germline V CDR1 and CDR2: MNHEY, SMNVEV (reference sequence). This chain's CDR3 is CASSPYSSTDTQYF. For the CDR3, the DNA is TGTGCCAGCAGTCCCTATTCTAGCACAGATACGCAGTATTTT.

This chain uses TRBV27 with TRBJ1-2; 11 bases match TRBD1. The CDR3 loop spans 15 amino acids. CDR1 is MNHEY and CDR2 is SMNVEV in the germline V gene (reference sequence). The V segment lost 5 bases and the J segment 8 bases; nucleotides outside the gene matches: 10. CDR3 nucleotide sequence: TGTGCCAGCAGTCTGGGACAGGGGGGATTAGGGGGCTACACCTTC. Translation gives CASSLGQGGLGGYTF.

The V and J genes are TRBV19 and TRBJ2-5, with D uncertain. The J call may be mistaken, given a closer DNA end match to TRBJ2-7. Germline CDR1 reads LNHDA; CDR2 reads SQIVND (reference sequence). The CDR3 is made up of 14 amino acids. CDR3 in amino acids: CASSTPYRYYEQYF. CDR3 coding DNA: TGTGCCAGTAGTACCCCATACCGATACTACGAGCAGTACTTC.

A word on this clone: One junction end disagrees with the germline gene, perhaps due to a read error. The chain joins TRBV30 to TRBJ2-7; no definite D call. Germline CDR1 reads GTSNPN; CDR2 reads SVGIG (reference sequence). The CDR3 totals 11 residues. The CDR3 here is CAWSHPVGLLF. Here the CDR3 DNA reads TGTGCCTGGAGCCACCCGGTCGGGTTACTCTTC. The entire variable domain, with the rest obtained from reference TRBV30 and TRBJ2-7, is as follows: SQTIHQWPATLVQPVGSPLSLECTVEGTSNPNLYWYRQAAGRGLQLLFYSVGIGQISSEVPQNLSASRPQDRQFILSSKKLLLSDSGFYLCAWSHPVGLLFGPGTRLTVT.

The V gene is TRBV19, the J gene TRBJ2-7; D is possibly TRBD1 (6 bases). Trimming removed 9 bases at V and 0 bases at J, with 21 bases between. The CDR3 length is 16 residues. Looked up from germline, CDR1 is LNHDA and CDR2 is SQIVND (reference sequence). CDR3: CARSPWDTIFSYEQYF. The CDR3 DNA follows: TGTGCCAGATCTCCGTGGGACACCATATTCTCCTACGAGCAGTACTTC.

This chain uses TRBV4-1 with TRBJ2-5; the match to TRBD1 covers 8 bases. J was trimmed by 1 base and V by 4 bases; bases with no gene match: 5. This CDR3 has 15 residues. CDR1 and CDR2 from the germline V gene are MGHRA and YSYEKL. CDR3 residues: CASSPGQVFQETQYF. DNA of the CDR3: TGCGCCAGCAGCCCGGGACAGGTATTCCAAGAGACCCAGTACTTC.

The chain is built from TRBV7-9 and TRBJ2-7; perhaps TRBD1 as D (6 bases). Trimming stripped 2 bases from V and 6 bases from J, with 8 bases between. This CDR3 spans 12 amino acids. Germline lookup yields CDR1 SEHNR and CDR2 FQNEAQ (reference sequence). The CDR3 reads CASSLQGFEQYF. For the CDR3, the DNA is TGTGCCAGCAGCTTACAGGGGTTCGAGCAGTACTTC.

The chain joins TRBV2 to TRBJ2-5, with 8 nucleotides matching TRBD1. The DNA end is more similar to TRBJ2-7, so the J call may be wrong. The germline V gene has CDR1 SNHLY and CDR2 FYNNEI. CDR3 size: 15 residues. CDR3 amino acids: CASSVRDRGPYEQYF. As DNA, the CDR3 is TGTGCCAGCAGTGTTCGTGACAGGGGTCCCTACGAGCAGTACTTC.

This clone showed up just a few times. The chain is built from TRBV7-8 and TRBJ1-1; no definite D call. Trimming took 5 bases from V and 4 from J, leaving 11 bases between them. The germline gives CDR1 SGHVS, CDR2 FQNEAQ. The CDR3 is 13 residues long. CDR3: CASSLARVTEAFF. For the CDR3, the DNA is TGTGCCAGCAGCCTCGCACGAGTCACTGAAGCTTTCTTT.

The genes are TRBV5-1 and TRBJ1-1; maybe TRBD1 (6 bases). V dropped 0 bases and J dropped 7 bases, with 13 bases sitting between them. The CDR3 is 14 amino acids. The V gene's germline CDR1 is SGHRS and CDR2 YFSETQ. The CDR3 loop is CASSLAAGAVEAFF. CDR3 DNA: TGCGCCAGCAGCTTGGCTGCAGGGGCGGTTGAAGCTTTCTTT.

This clone has a single count. The rearrangement uses TRBV2 and TRBJ2-5, with D unresolved. Matching the DNA end better, TRBJ2-7 makes the J call doubtful. Per germline, CDR1 SNHLY and CDR2 FYNNEI. The CDR3 spans 13 residues. The CDR3 coding sequence is TGTGCCAGCAGTCGACTCGAGGCAGACGAGCAGTACTTC. This codes for CASSRLEADEQYF.

This clone was seen a single time. The chain uses TRBV2 and TRBJ2-7; D unclear. The germline V gene encodes CDR1 SNHLY and CDR2 FYNNEI. The V gene lost 3 bases and the J gene lost 5 bases, with 8 bases spanning the gap. This CDR3 has 12 amino acids. The CDR3: CASSDTRDEQYF. The CDR3 bases are TGTGCCAGCAGTGATACCCGGGACGAGCAGTACTTC.

The table lists this clone with a few counts. In the same sample, other DNA sequences code for this CDR3. The rearrangement uses TRBV27 and TRBJ2-7; the D is unclear. The CDR3 is 13 residues long. Germline loops: CDR1 MNHEY, CDR2 SMNVEV (reference sequence). V dropped 0 bases and J dropped 6 bases, with 9 bases sitting between them. The CDR3 region is CASSLSSGSEQYF. The CDR3 DNA is TGTGCCAGCAGTTTATCCTCCGGTAGCGAGCAGTACTTC.

The chain is built from TRBV5-5 and TRBJ2-1, with unresolved D. The CDR3 consists of 14 residues. CDR1 SGHKS and CDR2 YYEKEE come from the germline V gene (reference sequence). V was pared by 2 bases and J by 8 bases, with 14 bases between. In nucleotides, the CDR3 is TGTGCCAGCAGCTTCACTCCGAACTCCTATGAGCAGTTCTTC. It is translated as CASSFTPNSYEQFF.

This chain uses TRBV27 with TRBJ2-7, with TRBD1 matching 7 bases. The CDR3 runs 13 residues. Germline values: CDR1 MNHEY, CDR2 SMNVEV (reference sequence). Losses at the gene ends were 5 bases for V and 0 bases for J; bases not matched to a gene: 1. In DNA form, the CDR3 reads TGTGCCAGCAGTGACAGGGACTCCTACGAGCAGTACTTC. This gives the protein CASSDRDSYEQYF.

The gene calls are TRBV10-1 and TRBJ1-2; D is possibly TRBD1 (5 bases). Germline CDR1 is WNHNN and CDR2 is SYGVQD (reference sequence). This CDR3 has 15 residues. V was trimmed by 0 bases and J by 1 base, leaving 9 bases between them. As DNA, the CDR3 is TGCGCCAGCAGTGAGTCAGGGGCAGATAACTATGGCTACACCTTC. The encoded protein is CASSESGADNYGYTF.

The chain joins TRBV6-1 to TRBJ1-5; 9 nucleotides match TRBD1. J gave up 4 bases and V 3 bases, and 7 bases lay outside the gene matches. Germline assignment: CDR1 MNHNS and CDR2 SASEGT. CDR3 length: 16 residues. This chain's CDR3 is CASSDTGTGRNQPQHF. The CDR3 nucleotides read TGTGCCAGCAGTGACACCGGGACAGGGAGGAATCAGCCCCAGCATTTT.

This clone turned up a few times. The rearrangement joins TRBV18 to TRBJ1-1, with 7 bases matching TRBD1. CDR3 length: 13 residues. Germline values: CDR1 KGHSH, CDR2 LQKENI. V shed 5 bases and J 5 bases; nucleotides not matched to a gene: 5. This chain's CDR3 is CASSEAGGTEAFF. The CDR3 DNA is TGTGCCAGCTCAGAAGCAGGGGGGACTGAAGCTTTCTTT.

This clone was seen a single time. The V gene is TRBV27, the J gene TRBJ2-2; D call uncertain. Germline CDR1 and CDR2: MNHEY and SMNVEV (reference sequence). With 2 bases removed from V and 1 base from J, the gap between germline ends came to 8 bases. The CDR3 consists of 15 residues. Here the CDR3 DNA reads TGTGCCAGCAGTTTAGTCAGTCTGAACACCGGGGAGCTGTTTTTT. Amino acid sequence: CASSLVSLNTGELFF.

This sequence joins TRBV2 and TRBJ2-7; 11 bases map to TRBD2. Unmatched junction bases numbered 9, after V lost 5 bases and J lost 3 bases. CDR1 is SNHLY and CDR2 is FYNNEI in the germline V gene. The CDR3 runs 16 residues. The CDR3 sequence: CASSRVAGGPIYEQYF. DNA of the CDR3: TGTGCCAGCAGTAGGGTAGCGGGGGGGCCGATCTACGAGCAGTACTTC.

The rearrangement joins TRBV15 to TRBJ1-3, with 11 bases aligning to TRBD1. The CDR3 extends over 15 amino acids. CDR1 and CDR2 (germline): LNHNV, YYDKDF (reference sequence). V was clipped by 3 bases and J by 4 bases; unmatched bases: 2. CDR3 sequence (DNA): TGTGCCACCAGCAGGGACAGGGGGCTAGGAAACACCATATATTTT. It yields the protein CATSRDRGLGNTIYF.